Sequencing of this T cell receptor beta chain was carried out in a study of radiotherapy plus CTLA-4 blockade in lung cancer (dated by TCRdb to 2016 to 2018). Notes on the research overall: Objective responses occurred in 18% of enrolled patients, and under 40% achieved disease control. What the authors observed across the whole study: The strongest predictors of response were reported to be early dynamic shifts in blood T cell clones along with a rise in serum interferon-beta following radiation. After treatment with radiotherapy and ipilimumab, TCR clones that came from tumors expanded in the peripheral blood.

Cut back by 2 bases and 5 bases, the V and J ends lie 6 bases apart. The germline V gene (reference sequence) gives CDR1 as MNHNY and CDR2 as SVGAGI. The CDR3 covers 12 residues, taking in both the cysteine and the phenylalanine. This entry keeps only the CDR3 DNA: 36 bases, framed from base 1. Worth noting for this clone: Its antigen remains unidentified. No much larger clone is present one base from it, and per-base qualities are unavailable.

In this study, focal radiation therapy paired with CTLA-4 blockade (ipilimumab) was tested in patients who had chemo-refractory metastatic non-small-cell lung cancer. Receptors were amplified or captured by the immunoSEQ multiplex PCR assay. TCRdb's version of the immuneACCESS table is confined to in-frame rearrangements and falls short of the full clone set. An unresolved V gene accounts for under half of the shortfall where checked; the remainder is of unknown origin. This sample lists about 1,500 clones; approximately 91% were detected once. Just over 9% of the sample comes from the top ten. This clonotype was sampled from a human donor with non-small cell lung cancer who had a complete response to radiotherapy plus ipilimumab. Source: tumor tissue, taken from a patient treated with radiotherapy plus ipilimumab. The sequence links TRBV6-6 to TRBJ1-2; the D gene is not confidently resolved. DNA sequence: TGTGCCAGCAGTTACCCGCAGTATGGCTACACCTTC. Translated, this gives CASSYPQYGYTF.